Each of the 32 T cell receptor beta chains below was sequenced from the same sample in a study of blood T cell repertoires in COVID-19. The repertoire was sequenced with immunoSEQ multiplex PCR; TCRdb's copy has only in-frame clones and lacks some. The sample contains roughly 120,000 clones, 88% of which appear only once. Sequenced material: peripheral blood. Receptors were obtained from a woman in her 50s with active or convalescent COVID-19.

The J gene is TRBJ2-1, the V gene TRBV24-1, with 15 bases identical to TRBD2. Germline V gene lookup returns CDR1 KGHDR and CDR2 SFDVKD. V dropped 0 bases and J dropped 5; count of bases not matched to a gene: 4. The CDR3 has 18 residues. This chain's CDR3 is CATSDLGLAGGPNNEQFF. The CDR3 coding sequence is TGTGCCACCAGTGATTTGGGACTAGCGGGAGGGCCAAACAATGAGCAGTTCTTC.

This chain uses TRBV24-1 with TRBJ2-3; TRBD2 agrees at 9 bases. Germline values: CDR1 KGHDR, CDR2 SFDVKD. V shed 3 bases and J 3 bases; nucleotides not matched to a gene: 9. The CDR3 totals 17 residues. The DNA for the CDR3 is TGTGCCACCAGTGATGGGGCCTCTAGCGGGAAAACAGATACGCAGTATTTT. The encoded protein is CATSDGASSGKTDTQYF.

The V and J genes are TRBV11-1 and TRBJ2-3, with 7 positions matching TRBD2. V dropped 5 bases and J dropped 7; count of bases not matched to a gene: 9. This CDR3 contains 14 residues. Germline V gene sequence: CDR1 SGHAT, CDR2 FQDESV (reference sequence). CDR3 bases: TGTGCCAGCAGCCCAACGGACGGGGGGAATACGCAGTATTTT. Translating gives CASSPTDGGNTQYF.

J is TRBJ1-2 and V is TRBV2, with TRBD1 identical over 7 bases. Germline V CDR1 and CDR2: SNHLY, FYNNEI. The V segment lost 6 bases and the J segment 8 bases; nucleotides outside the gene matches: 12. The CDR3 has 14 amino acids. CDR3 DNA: TGTGCCAGCAGCTTTACGACAGGGACCGCGGGCTACACCTTC. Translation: CASSFTTGTAGYTF.

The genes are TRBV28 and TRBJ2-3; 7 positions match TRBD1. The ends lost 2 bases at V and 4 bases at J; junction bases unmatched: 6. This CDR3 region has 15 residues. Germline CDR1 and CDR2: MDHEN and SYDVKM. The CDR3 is CASSLRGRGPDTQYF. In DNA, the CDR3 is TGTGCCAGCAGTTTAAGGGGAAGGGGGCCAGATACGCAGTATTTT.

The CDR3, as DNA: TGTGCCAGCAGCCAAGATCTGGGACTAGTTAGCACAGATACGCAGTATTTT. This codes for CASSQDLGLVSTDTQYF. The V gene is TRBV3-1 (or the pseudogene TRBV3-2), the J gene TRBJ2-3; 8 nucleotides align to TRBD2. Trimming at V came to 0 bases and at J to 0 bases, leaving 5 bases not matched to a gene. Per the germline V gene, CDR1 is LGHDT and CDR2 is YNNKEL (reference sequence). The CDR3 is made up of 17 amino acids.

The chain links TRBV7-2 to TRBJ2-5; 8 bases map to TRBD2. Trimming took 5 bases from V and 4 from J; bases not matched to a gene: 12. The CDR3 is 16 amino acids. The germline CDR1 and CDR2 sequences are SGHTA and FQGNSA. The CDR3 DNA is TGTGCCAGCAGCAGAAGAGCGGGAGCCCAAAGAGAGACCCAGTACTTC. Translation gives CASSRRAGAQRETQYF.

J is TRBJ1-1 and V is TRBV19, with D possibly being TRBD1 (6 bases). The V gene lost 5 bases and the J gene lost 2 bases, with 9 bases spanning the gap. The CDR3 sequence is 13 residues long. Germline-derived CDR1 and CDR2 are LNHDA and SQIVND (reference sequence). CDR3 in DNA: TGTGCCAGTAGTGCGGACAGCAACACTGAAGCTTTCTTT. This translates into CASSADSNTEAFF.

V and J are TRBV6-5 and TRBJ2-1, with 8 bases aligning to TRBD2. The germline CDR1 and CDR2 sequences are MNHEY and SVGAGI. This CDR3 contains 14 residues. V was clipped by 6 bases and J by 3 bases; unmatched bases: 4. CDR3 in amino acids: CASSPGTSYNEQFF. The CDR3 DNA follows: TGTGCCAGCAGCCCCGGGACTAGCTACAATGAGCAGTTCTTC.

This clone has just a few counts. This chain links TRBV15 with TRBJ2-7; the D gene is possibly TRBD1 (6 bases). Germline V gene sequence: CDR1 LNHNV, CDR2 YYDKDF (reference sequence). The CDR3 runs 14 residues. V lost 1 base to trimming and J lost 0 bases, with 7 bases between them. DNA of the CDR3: TGTGCCACCAGCAGAGTGGGGGCCTCCTACGAGCAGTACTTC. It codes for CATSRVGASYEQYF.

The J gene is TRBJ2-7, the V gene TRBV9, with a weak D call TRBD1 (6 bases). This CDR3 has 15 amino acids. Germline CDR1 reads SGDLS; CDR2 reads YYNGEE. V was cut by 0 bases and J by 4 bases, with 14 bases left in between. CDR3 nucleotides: TGTGCCAGCAGCGTAGAGGCAGGGGTGGTATACGAGCAGTACTTC. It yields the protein CASSVEAGVVYEQYF.

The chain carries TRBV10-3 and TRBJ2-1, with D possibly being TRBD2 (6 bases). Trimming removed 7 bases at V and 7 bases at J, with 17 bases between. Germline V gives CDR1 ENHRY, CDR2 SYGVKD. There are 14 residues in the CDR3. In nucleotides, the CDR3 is TGTGCCATCAACCACCAGGAGGGAATGAATGAGCAGTTCTTC. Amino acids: CAINHQEGMNEQFF.

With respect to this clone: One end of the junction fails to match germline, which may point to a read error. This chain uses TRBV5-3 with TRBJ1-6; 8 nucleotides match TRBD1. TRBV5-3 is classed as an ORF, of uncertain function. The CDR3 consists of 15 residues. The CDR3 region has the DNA TGTGCCAGAAGTCCCGGACAGGGCTATTATTCACCCCTCCACTTT. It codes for CARSPGQGYYSPLHF.

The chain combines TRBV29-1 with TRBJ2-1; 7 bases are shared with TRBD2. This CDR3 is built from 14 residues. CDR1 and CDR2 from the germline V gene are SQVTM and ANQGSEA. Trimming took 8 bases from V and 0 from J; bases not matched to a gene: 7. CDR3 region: CSFLGGSSYNEQFF. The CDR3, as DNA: TGCAGCTTCCTGGGGGGGAGCTCCTACAATGAGCAGTTCTTC.

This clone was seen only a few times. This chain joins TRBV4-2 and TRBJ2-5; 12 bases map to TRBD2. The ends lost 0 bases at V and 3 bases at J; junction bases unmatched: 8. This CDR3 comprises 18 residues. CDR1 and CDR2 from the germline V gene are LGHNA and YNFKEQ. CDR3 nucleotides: TGTGCCAGCAGCCAAGATTGGGGACTAGCGGGCGGGGAAGAGACCCAGTACTTC. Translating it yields CASSQDWGLAGGEETQYF.

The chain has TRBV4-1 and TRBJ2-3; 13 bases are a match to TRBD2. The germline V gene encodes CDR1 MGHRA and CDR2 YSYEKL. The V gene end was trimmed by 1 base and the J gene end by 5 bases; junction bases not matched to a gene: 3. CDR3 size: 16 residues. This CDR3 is CASSQGLAGGGDTQYF. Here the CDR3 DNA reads TGCGCCAGCAGCCAAGGACTAGCGGGAGGTGGAGATACGCAGTATTTT.

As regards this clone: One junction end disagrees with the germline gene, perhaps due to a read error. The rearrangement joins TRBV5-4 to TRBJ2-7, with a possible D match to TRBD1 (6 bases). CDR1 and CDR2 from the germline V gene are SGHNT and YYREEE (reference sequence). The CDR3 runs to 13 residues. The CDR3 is CASTTGLSSEQYF. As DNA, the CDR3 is TGTGCCAGTACTACAGGGTTGTCCTCCGAGCAGTACTTC.

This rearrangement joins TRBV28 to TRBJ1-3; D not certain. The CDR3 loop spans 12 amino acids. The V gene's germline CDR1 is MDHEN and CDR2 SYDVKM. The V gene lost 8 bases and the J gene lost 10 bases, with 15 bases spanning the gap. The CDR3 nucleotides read TGTGCCAGCGAGGCCCGGGAGCGGACCATATATTTT. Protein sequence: CASEARERTIYF. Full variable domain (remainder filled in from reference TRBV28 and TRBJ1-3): DVKVTQSSRYLVKRTGEKVFLECVQDMDHENMFWYRQDPGLGLRLIYFSYDVKMKEKGDIPEGYSVSREKKERFSLILESASTNQTSMYLCASEARERTIYFGEGSWLTVV.

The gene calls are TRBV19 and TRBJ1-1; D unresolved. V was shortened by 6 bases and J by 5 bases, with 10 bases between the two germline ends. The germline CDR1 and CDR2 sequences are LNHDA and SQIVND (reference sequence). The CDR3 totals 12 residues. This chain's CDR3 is CASRRVETEAFF. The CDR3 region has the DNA TGTGCCAGTAGACGGGTAGAGACTGAAGCTTTCTTT.

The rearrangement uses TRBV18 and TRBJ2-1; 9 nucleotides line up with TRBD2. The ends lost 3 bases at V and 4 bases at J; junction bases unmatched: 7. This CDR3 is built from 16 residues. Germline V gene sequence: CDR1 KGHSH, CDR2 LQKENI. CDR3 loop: CASSPILLAGYNEQFF. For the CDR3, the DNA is TGTGCCAGCTCACCGATCTTGCTAGCGGGGTACAATGAGCAGTTCTTC.

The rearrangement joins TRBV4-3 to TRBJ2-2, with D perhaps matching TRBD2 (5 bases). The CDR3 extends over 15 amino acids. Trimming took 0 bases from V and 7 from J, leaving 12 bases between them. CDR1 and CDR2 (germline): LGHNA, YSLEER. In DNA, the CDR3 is TGCGCCAGCAGCCAAGAGGTAGCGCCGAACGGGGAGCTGTTTTTT. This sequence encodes CASSQEVAPNGELFF.

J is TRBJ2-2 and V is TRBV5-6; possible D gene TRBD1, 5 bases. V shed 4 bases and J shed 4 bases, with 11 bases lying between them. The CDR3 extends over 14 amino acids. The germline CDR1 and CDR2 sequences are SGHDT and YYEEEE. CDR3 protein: CASSLQGFTGELFF. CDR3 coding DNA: TGTGCCAGCAGCCTGCAGGGTTTCACCGGGGAGCTGTTTTTT.

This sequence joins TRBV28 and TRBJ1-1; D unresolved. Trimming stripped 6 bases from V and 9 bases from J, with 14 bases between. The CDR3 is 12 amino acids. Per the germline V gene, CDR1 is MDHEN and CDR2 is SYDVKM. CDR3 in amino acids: CASREWGVKAFF. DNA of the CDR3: TGTGCCAGCAGAGAATGGGGAGTAAAAGCTTTCTTT.

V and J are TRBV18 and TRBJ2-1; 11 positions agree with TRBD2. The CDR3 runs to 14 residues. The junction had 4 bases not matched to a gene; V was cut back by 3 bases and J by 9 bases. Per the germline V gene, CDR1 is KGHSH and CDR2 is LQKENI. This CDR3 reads CASSPGTSGLEQFF. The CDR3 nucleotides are TGTGCCAGCTCACCGGGGACTAGCGGTCTTGAGCAGTTCTTC. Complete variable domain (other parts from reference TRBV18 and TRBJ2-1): NAGVMQNPRHLVRRRGQEARLRCSPMKGHSHVYWYRQLPEEGLKFMVYLQKENIIDESGMPKERFSAEFPKEGPSILRIQQVVRGDSAAYFCASSPGTSGLEQFFGPGTRLTVL.

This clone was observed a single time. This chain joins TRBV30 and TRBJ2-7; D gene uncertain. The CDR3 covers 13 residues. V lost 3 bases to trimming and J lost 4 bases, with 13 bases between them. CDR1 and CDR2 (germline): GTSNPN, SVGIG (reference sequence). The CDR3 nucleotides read TGTGCCTGGAGCGCCTTGGGCGAGTACGAGCAGTACTTC. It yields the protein CAWSALGEYEQYF.

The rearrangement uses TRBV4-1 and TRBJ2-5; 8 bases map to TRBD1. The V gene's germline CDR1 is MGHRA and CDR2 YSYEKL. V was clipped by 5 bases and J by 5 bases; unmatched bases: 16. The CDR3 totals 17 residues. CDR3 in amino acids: CASSNTGGSAQWETQYF. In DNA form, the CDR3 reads TGCGCCAGCAGCAATACAGGGGGGTCCGCTCAATGGGAGACCCAGTACTTC.

CDR3 in DNA: TGTGCCAGCAGTCCCGGACAGAAGATCTATGGCTACACCTTC. It is translated as CASSPGQKIYGYTF. This rearrangement joins TRBV27 to TRBJ1-2, with D tentatively TRBD1 (6 bases). Per germline, CDR1 MNHEY and CDR2 SMNVEV (reference sequence). Trimming cost V 5 bases and J 4 bases, with 14 bases left between them. The CDR3 spans 14 residues.

The CDR3 DNA reads TGTGCCAGCAGTGAACTAAGGATCGGGAATACCGGGGAGCTGTTTTTT. Translation gives CASSELRIGNTGELFF. The rearrangement links TRBV2 to TRBJ2-2, with D perhaps TRBD2 (5 bases). Germline CDR1 and CDR2: SNHLY and FYNNEI. Trimming left V 2 bases short and J 5 bases short, with 15 bases between. The CDR3 loop spans 16 amino acids.

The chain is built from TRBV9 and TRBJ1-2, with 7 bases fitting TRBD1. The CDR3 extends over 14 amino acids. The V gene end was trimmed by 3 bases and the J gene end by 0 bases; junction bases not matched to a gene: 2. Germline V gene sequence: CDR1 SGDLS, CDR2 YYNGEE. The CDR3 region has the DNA TGTGCCAGCAGCGAGGGGACAGCTAACTATGGCTACACCTTC. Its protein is CASSEGTANYGYTF.

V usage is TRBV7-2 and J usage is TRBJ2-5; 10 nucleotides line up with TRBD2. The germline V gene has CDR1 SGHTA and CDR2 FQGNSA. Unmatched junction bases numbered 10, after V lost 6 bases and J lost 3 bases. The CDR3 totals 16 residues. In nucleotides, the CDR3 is TGTGCCAGCAGTTCGCCCGGGACTAGCGTAAAAGAGACCCAGTACTTC. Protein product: CASSSPGTSVKETQYF.

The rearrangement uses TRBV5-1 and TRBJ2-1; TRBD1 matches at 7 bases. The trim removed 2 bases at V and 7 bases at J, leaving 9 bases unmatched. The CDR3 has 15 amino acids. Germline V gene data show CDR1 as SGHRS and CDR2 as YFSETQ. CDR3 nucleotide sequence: TGCGCCAGCAGCTTTGGAGACAGGGTCACGAATGAGCAGTTCTTC. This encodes CASSFGDRVTNEQFF.

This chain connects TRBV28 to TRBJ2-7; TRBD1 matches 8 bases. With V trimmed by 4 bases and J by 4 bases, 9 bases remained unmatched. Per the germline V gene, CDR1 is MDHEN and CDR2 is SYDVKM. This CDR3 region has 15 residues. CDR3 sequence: CASSSGGGMAYEQYF. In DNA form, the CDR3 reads TGTGCCAGCAGTTCAGGGGGCGGGATGGCTTACGAGCAGTACTTC.